The rows below give T cell receptor beta chains drawn from one sample of a study of cytomegalovirus exposure and HLA in healthy donors. The protocol was immunoSEQ multiplex PCR, while the TCRdb copy is restricted to in-frame clones and leaves out a portion. The sample has some 180,000 clones; 80% are singletons. Sequenced input: PBMCs. The receptors derive from a girl aged 5-17 years in good health and CMV-seropositive. Both conserved end residues are part of each CDR3. A D gene is named only where the DNA matches it firmly. Size is stated for part of the rows, as once, few or many counts, or as a class when the clone is expanded.

J: TRBJ1-3
V: TRBV7-9
size: NA
D: NA
CDR3: CASSSTGPGNTIYF
DNA: TGTGCCAGCAGCTCAACAGGGCCTGGAAACACCATATATTTT

J: TRBJ2-1
V: TRBV7-9
size: NA
D: NA
CDR3: CASLTMREEAYNEQFF
DNA: TGTGCCAGCCTGACGATGCGGGAAGAAGCCTACAATGAGCAGTTCTTC

J: TRBJ1-3
V: TRBV27
size: once
D: TRBD1
CDR3: CASSSRGSGNTIYF
DNA: TGTGCCAGCAGTTCCAGGGGGTCTGGAAACACCATATATTTT

J: TRBJ2-7
V: TRBV27
size: NA
D: TRBD2
CDR3: CASSRLAVSSVPYEQYF
DNA: TGTGCCAGCAGTCGACTAGCGGTCAGTTCTGTCCCCTACGAGCAGTACTTC

J: TRBJ1-1
V: TRBV5-1
size: NA
D: NA
CDR3: CASSPQDSNMNTEAFF
DNA: TGCGCCAGCAGCCCGCAGGACAGCAACATGAACACTGAAGCTTTCTTT

J: TRBJ2-3
V: TRBV12-5
size: NA
D: TRBD1
CDR3: CASGLARTGLQYF
DNA: TGTGCTAGTGGTTTGGCACGGACAGGGTTGCAGTATTTT

J: TRBJ1-6
V: TRBV27
size: NA
D: TRBD1
CDR3: CASSFPPDRGPNSPLHF
DNA: TGTGCCAGCAGTTTTCCCCCGGACAGGGGGCCAAATTCACCCCTCCACTTT

J: TRBJ2-1
V: TRBV27
size: NA
D: TRBD2
CDR3: CASSREGPYNEQFF
DNA: TGTGCCAGCAGCCGGGAGGGACCCTACAATGAGCAGTTCTTC

J: TRBJ1-4
V: TRBV7-8
size: NA
D: TRBD1
CDR3: CASSLWGQGPGGNEKLFF
DNA: TGTGCCAGCAGCTTATGGGGGCAGGGGCCAGGGGGAAATGAAAAACTGTTTTTT

J: TRBJ2-3
V: TRBV28
size: NA
D: TRBD2
CDR3: CASSGRGLARDTQYF
DNA: TGTGCCAGCAGTGGACGGGGACTAGCTAGAGATACGCAGTATTTT

J: TRBJ2-7
V: TRBV11-2
size: NA
D: TRBD1
CDR3: CASSSTGGDSYEQYF
DNA: TGTGCCAGCAGCTCGACAGGGGGGGACTCCTACGAGCAGTACTTC

J: TRBJ1-1
V: TRBV16
size: NA
D: NA
CDR3: CASSQLVRTVHTEAFF
DNA: TGTGCCAGCAGCCAGTTGGTTCGAACGGTCCACACTGAAGCTTTCTTT

J: TRBJ2-1
V: TRBV5-4
size: NA
D: NA
CDR3: CASSTPGEVSYNEQFF
DNA: TGTGCCAGCAGCACACCGGGAGAAGTATCCTACAATGAGCAGTTCTTC

J: TRBJ2-7
V: TRBV13
size: NA
D: TRBD2
CDR3: CASSPASGSYEQYF
DNA: TGTGCCAGCAGTCCCGCTAGCGGCTCCTACGAGCAGTACTTC

J: TRBJ2-3
V: TRBV6-5
size: NA
D: NA
CDR3: CASNPPADTQYF
DNA: TGTGCCAGCAACCCTCCGGCAGATACGCAGTATTTT

J: TRBJ2-4
V: TRBV29-1
size: NA
D: TRBD1
CDR3: CSVEGRGQGAKNIQYF
DNA: TGCAGCGTCGAAGGGAGGGGACAGGGGGCCAAAAACATTCAGTACTTC

J: TRBJ1-2
V: TRBV6-1
size: NA
D: NA
CDR3: CASTETRSHYGYTF
DNA: TGTGCCAGCACCGAAACACGATCTCACTATGGCTACACCTTC

J: TRBJ2-7
V: TRBV27
size: once
D: TRBD2
CDR3: CASSLSAGTSGGSWQYF
DNA: TGTGCCAGCAGTTTGTCCGCCGGGACTAGCGGAGGCTCTTGGCAGTACTTC

J: TRBJ2-1
V: TRBV5-1
size: NA
D: TRBD2
CDR3: CASSMGTSGDEQFF
DNA: TGCGCCAGCAGCATGGGGACTAGCGGGGACGAGCAGTTCTTC

J: TRBJ2-1
V: TRBV18
size: NA
D: NA
CDR3: CASSPPSRVNNEQFF
DNA: TGTGCCAGCTCACCACCGAGCCGGGTAAACAATGAGCAGTTCTTC

J: TRBJ2-7
V: TRBV7-2
size: NA
D: NA
CDR3: CASSFRAGKDYEQYF
DNA: TGTGCCAGCAGCTTTCGGGCAGGGAAAGACTACGAGCAGTACTTC

J: TRBJ2-7
V: TRBV5-4
size: few
D: TRBD2
CDR3: CASSSGRAAYEQYF
DNA: TGTGCCAGCAGTAGCGGGCGGGCTGCCTACGAGCAGTACTTC

J: TRBJ2-5
V: TRBV15
size: NA
D: TRBD1
CDR3: CATSRDRTGAGETQYF
DNA: TGTGCCACCAGCAGAGATCGGACAGGGGCAGGAGAGACCCAGTACTTC

J: TRBJ1-1
V: TRBV6-5
size: NA
D: TRBD1
CDR3: CASSVDRGTEAFF
DNA: TGTGCCAGCAGTGTAGACAGGGGAACTGAAGCTTTCTTT

J: TRBJ2-1
V: TRBV28
size: NA
D: TRBD2
CDR3: CASSRTSGRVDEQFF
DNA: TGTGCCAGCAGTAGGACTAGCGGGAGAGTCGATGAGCAGTTCTTC

J: TRBJ2-1
V: TRBV30
size: once
D: TRBD1
CDR3: CAWSPGQGEYEQFF
DNA: TGTGCCTGGAGCCCGGGACAGGGAGAATATGAGCAGTTCTTC

J: TRBJ1-2
V: TRBV28
size: NA
D: TRBD1
CDR3: CASSLRVGTGRYGYTF
DNA: TGTGCCAGCAGTTTACGAGTGGGGACAGGGCGATATGGCTACACCTTC

J: TRBJ1-1
V: TRBV29-1
size: few
D: NA
CDR3: CSVVQGKMNTEAFF
DNA: TGCAGCGTTGTGCAGGGGAAGATGAACACTGAAGCTTTCTTT

J: TRBJ1-2
V: TRBV2
size: NA
D: TRBD1
CDR3: CASSTITVTGQFYGYTF
DNA: TGTGCCAGCAGTACGATAACGGTCACGGGACAGTTCTATGGCTACACCTTC

J: TRBJ2-2
V: TRBV7-2
size: once
D: NA
CDR3: CASSLNRGAGELFF
DNA: TGTGCCAGCAGCTTAAATAGGGGTGCCGGGGAGCTGTTTTTT

J: TRBJ1-4
V: TRBV29-1
size: NA
D: NA
CDR3: CSVDLGQEKLFF
DNA: TGCAGCGTTGACTTGGGCCAGGAAAAACTGTTTTTT

J: TRBJ2-1
V: TRBV11-2
size: NA
D: NA
CDR3: CASSFGTNYNEQFF
DNA: TGTGCCAGCAGCTTCGGGACAAACTACAATGAGCAGTTCTTC

J: TRBJ1-1
V: TRBV7-2
size: NA
D: NA
CDR3: CASSLKSVSTKNTEAFF
DNA: TGTGCCAGCAGCTTAAAATCGGTGAGCACGAAGAACACTGAAGCTTTCTTT

J: TRBJ2-3
V: TRBV5-4
size: NA
D: NA
CDR3: CASSLGAPGTDTQYF
DNA: TGTGCCAGCAGCTTAGGGGCTCCCGGCACAGATACGCAGTATTTT

J: TRBJ2-1
V: TRBV11-2
size: NA
D: NA
CDR3: CASSFNARAEQFF
DNA: TGTGCCAGCAGCTTTAACGCGCGGGCGGAGCAGTTCTTC

J: TRBJ2-5
V: TRBV27
size: NA
D: NA
CDR3: CASSSGPTQYF
DNA: TGTGCCAGCAGTTCTGGGCCAACCCAGTACTTC

J: TRBJ2-7
V: TRBV9
size: NA
D: TRBD1
CDR3: CASSERTGNEQYF
DNA: TGTGCCAGCAGCGAGCGGACAGGGAACGAGCAGTACTTC

J: TRBJ2-1
V: TRBV7-9
size: NA
D: TRBD1
CDR3: CASTPTGGSYNEQFF
DNA: TGTGCCAGCACCCCGACAGGGGGATCCTACAATGAGCAGTTCTTC

J: TRBJ2-5
V: TRBV4-1
size: NA
D: NA
CDR3: CASRGQPGQETQYF
DNA: TGCGCCAGCAGAGGACAGCCCGGCCAAGAGACCCAGTACTTC

J: TRBJ2-5
V: TRBV11-2
size: NA
D: TRBD1
CDR3: CASSSWDSQETQYF
DNA: TGTGCCAGCAGCTCTTGGGACAGTCAAGAGACCCAGTACTTC

J: TRBJ2-1
V: TRBV6-1
size: NA
D: NA
CDR3: CASSELGGGEQFF
DNA: TGTGCCAGCAGTGAATTGGGAGGGGGTGAGCAGTTCTTC

J: TRBJ1-2
V: TRBV6-1
size: NA
D: NA
CDR3: CASSDVGVDGYTF
DNA: TGTGCCAGCAGTGACGTGGGCGTCGATGGCTACACCTTC

J: TRBJ1-1
V: TRBV5-6
size: NA
D: TRBD1
CDR3: CASSAGQGDTEAFF
DNA: TGTGCCAGCAGCGCAGGACAGGGCGACACTGAAGCTTTCTTT

J: TRBJ2-5
V: TRBV25-1
size: NA
D: TRBD2
CDR3: CASAVGGETQYF
DNA: TGTGCCAGTGCGGTGGGAGGGGAGACCCAGTACTTC

J: TRBJ1-4
V: TRBV7-9
size: NA
D: NA
CDR3: CASSSAGAGEKLFF
DNA: TGTGCCAGCAGCTCCGCAGGGGCTGGAGAAAAACTGTTTTTT

J: TRBJ2-1
V: TRBV7-6
size: NA
D: NA
CDR3: CASSSGGGRRPSYNEQFF
DNA: TGTGCCAGCAGCTCGGGCGGTGGGAGGAGGCCCTCTTACAATGAGCAGTTCTTC

J: TRBJ2-2
V: TRBV9
size: NA
D: NA
CDR3: CASGSRQNTGELFF
DNA: TGTGCCAGCGGGAGCAGACAGAACACCGGGGAGCTGTTTTTT

J: TRBJ1-2
V: TRBV29-1
size: NA
D: NA
CDR3: CSVEVQLRGYTF
DNA: TGCAGCGTTGAAGTACAGCTCCGTGGCTACACCTTC